These 31 T cell receptor beta chains came from one sample sequenced in a study of identical twins. TCRdb re-called the 5' RACE reads through MiXCR, storing one row per CDR3 protein. This sample has about 250,000 distinct CDR3 sequences, with 6.5% to 9.5% found just once. The same specimen was also included in a second study, on yellow fever vaccine responses in identical twins.

Sequencing used CD8+ T cells sorted from blood. The origin of the receptors is a young woman in good health.

This clonotype showed up just a few times. The genes are TRBV4-1 and TRBJ2-1, with 7 bases aligning to TRBD2. The CDR3 is made up of 17 amino acids. The trim removed 0 bases at V and 4 bases at J, leaving 9 bases unmatched. Germline V gives CDR1 MGHRA, CDR2 YSYEKL. In DNA form, the CDR3 reads TGCGCCAGCAGCCAAGATCTTAGTCCTAGCGGTTACAATGAGCAGTTCTTC. Translation gives CASSQDLSPSGYNEQFF.

The rearrangement joins TRBV7-8 to TRBJ2-1; D gene unclear. Germline-derived CDR1 and CDR2 are SGHVS and FQNEAQ. V lost 2 bases to trimming and J lost 8 bases, with 10 bases between them. The CDR3 extends over 13 amino acids. CDR3 in DNA: TGTGCCAGCAGCTTATGGGTTCGAGATGAGCAGTTCTTC. Its protein product is CASSLWVRDEQFF.

This clonotype was observed a few times. The rearrangement uses TRBV28 and TRBJ1-5; maybe TRBD1 (6 bases). Looked up from germline, CDR1 is MDHEN and CDR2 is SYDVKM. The CDR3 covers 15 residues. The V end was cut by 7 bases, the J end by 3 bases, with 16 bases between. The CDR3 nucleotides are TGTGCCAGCACCCACGAAGGACAGTACAATCAGCCCCAGCATTTT. Its protein product is CASTHEGQYNQPQHF. Together with reference TRBV28 and TRBJ1-5, the CDR3 gives the full variable domain: DVKVTQSSRYLVKRTGEKVFLECVQDMDHENMFWYRQDPGLGLRLIYFSYDVKMKEKGDIPEGYSVSREKKERFSLILESASTNQTSMYLCASTHEGQYNQPQHFGDGTRLSIL.

The chain combines TRBV29-1 with TRBJ1-1; D is perhaps TRBD1 (5 bases). Germline-derived CDR1 and CDR2 are SQVTM and ANQGSEA. The germline V and J ends were trimmed by 8 bases and 4 bases, with 14 bases remaining between them. The CDR3 sequence is 12 residues long. CDR3 sequence: CSIGGGVTEAFF. CDR3 in DNA: TGCAGCATCGGGGGGGGGGTCACTGAAGCTTTCTTT. The variable domain in full, with the rest retrieved from reference TRBV29-1 and TRBJ1-1, is SAVISQKPSRDICQRGTSLTIQCQVDSQVTMMFWYRQQPGQSLTLIATANQGSEATYESGFVIDKFPISRPNLTFSTLTVSNMSPEDSSIYLCSIGGGVTEAFFGQGTRLTVV.

This clonotype was observed many times. This chain links TRBV12-3 or TRBV12-4 with TRBJ2-7; D ambiguous. V dropped 4 bases and J dropped 0 bases, with 10 bases sitting between them. This CDR3 region has 14 residues. The CDR3 sequence is CASSSLPSSYEQYF. CDR3 coding DNA: TGTGCCAGCAGTTCCTTACCAAGCTCCTACGAGCAGTACTTC.

This clonotype was counted between two and nine times. The rearrangement joins TRBV6-5 to TRBJ2-2, with D maybe TRBD2 (6 bases). There are 15 residues in the CDR3. Deletions cut 3 bases from V and 5 bases from J, with 13 bases between. Germline assignment: CDR1 MNHEY and CDR2 SVGAGI. The CDR3 protein is CASSYELLATGELFF. CDR3 DNA: TGTGCCAGCAGTTATGAGCTCCTAGCGACCGGGGAGCTGTTTTTT.

The CDR3 DNA is TGTGCCACCAGTGCTTTCACGGGGGAGTCTTACAATGAGCAGTTCTTC. This encodes CATSAFTGESYNEQFF. The chain joins TRBV24-1 to TRBJ2-1; D perhaps matches TRBD2 (6 bases). The CDR3 covers 16 residues. CDR1 is KGHDR and CDR2 is SFDVKD in the germline V gene. The germline V and J ends were trimmed by 5 bases and 4 bases, with 17 bases remaining between them.

Many counts were recorded for this clonotype. The chain joins TRBV7-9 to TRBJ2-7; no clear D. V was clipped by 1 base and J by 3 bases, with 10 bases between them. Germline V gives CDR1 SEHNR, CDR2 FQNEAQ (reference sequence). The CDR3 has 14 residues. The CDR3 here is CASSLVKTNYEQYF. CDR3 in DNA: TGTGCCAGCAGCTTAGTCAAGACCAACTACGAGCAGTACTTC.

This clonotype was detected a few times. This chain connects TRBV10-3 to TRBJ1-2, with D possibly being TRBD1 (5 bases). The CDR3 is made up of 15 amino acids. The germline V and J ends were trimmed by 6 bases and 3 bases, with 17 bases remaining between them. Germline assignment: CDR1 ENHRY and CDR2 SYGVKD. The CDR3 here is CAISPHGVGDYGYTF. CDR3 sequence (DNA): TGTGCCATCAGCCCCCACGGGGTGGGGGACTATGGCTACACCTTC.

The chain carries TRBV12-3 or TRBV12-4 and TRBJ2-1; TRBD2 aligns across 10 bases. The CDR3 sequence is 18 residues long. J gave up 4 bases and V 3 bases, and 12 bases lay outside the gene matches. The CDR3, as DNA: TGTGCCAGCAGTTTCACAGCGGGGGGGCCGGAGACTTACAATGAGCAGTTCTTC. Protein product: CASSFTAGGPETYNEQFF.

This clonotype was observed a handful of times. This sequence joins TRBV7-9 and TRBJ2-7, with D unclear. Germline CDR1 reads SEHNR; CDR2 reads FQNEAQ (reference sequence). V shed 5 bases and J shed 3 bases, with 11 bases lying between them. This CDR3 contains 13 residues. CDR3 loop: CASSQRGDYEQYF. The CDR3 DNA reads as TGTGCCAGCAGCCAACGTGGGGACTACGAGCAGTACTTC.

This clonotype was counted ten times or more. The gene calls are TRBV3-1 and TRBJ1-2; D unresolved. The V and J ends lost 1 base and 8 bases respectively, with 17 bases between them. The CDR3 loop spans 15 amino acids. Germline V lookup: CDR1 LGHDT, CDR2 YNNKEL (reference sequence). The CDR3 nucleotides read TGTGCCAGCAGCCAAGGTCAGGTGAACAGTCGGGGCTACACCTTC. Its translation: CASSQGQVNSRGYTF.

This clonotype was recorded a few times. The genes are TRBV21-1 and TRBJ1-1; the DNA was not compared with TRBD1, the D call given in the table. TRBV21-1 is given as a pseudogene. CDR3 length equals 13 residues. CDR3 sequence reads: CASSARGGTEAFF. CDR3 DNA: TGTGCCAGCAGCGCCCGGGGGGGCACTGAAGCTTTCTTT.

At least ten counts were recorded for this clonotype. The chain recombines TRBV4-1 with TRBJ2-7; no definite D call. V gave up 1 base and J gave up 4 bases, with 11 bases separating them. Germline assignment: CDR1 MGHRA and CDR2 YSYEKL. CDR3 length equals 14 residues. The CDR3 here is CASSQVNAPYEQYF. Here the CDR3 DNA reads TGCGCCAGCAGCCAAGTAAATGCTCCTTACGAGCAGTACTTC.

In this sample, this clonotype turned up a few times. The chain combines TRBV10-3 with TRBJ1-6; 8 bases agree with TRBD1. Losses at the gene ends were 7 bases for V and 6 bases for J; bases not matched to a gene: 8. The CDR3 is 15 amino acids. Germline lookup yields CDR1 ENHRY and CDR2 SYGVKD. The CDR3 nucleotides read TGTGCCATCACCCAGGACAGGGAACCTAATTCACCCCTCCACTTT. Protein product: CAITQDREPNSPLHF.

This clonotype has more than one count but fewer than ten. The chain uses TRBV27 and TRBJ2-2, with 7 bases aligning to TRBD2. V lost 1 base to trimming and J lost 1 base; unmatched junction nucleotides: 3. The CDR3 loop spans 16 amino acids. Germline assignment: CDR1 MNHEY and CDR2 SMNVEV (reference sequence). DNA for the CDR3: TGTGCCAGCAGTTTATACCTAGCGGTGAACACCGGGGAGCTGTTTTTT. It translates to CASSLYLAVNTGELFF.

V and J are TRBV14 and TRBJ2-5; D is unresolved. This CDR3 has 13 residues. Germline loops: CDR1 SGHDN, CDR2 FVKESK. Trimming stripped 2 bases from V and 1 base from J, with 5 bases between. Here the CDR3 reads CASSQWSQETQYF. The CDR3 bases are TGTGCCAGCAGCCAATGGTCCCAAGAGACCCAGTACTTC.

This clonotype has ten or more counts. CDR3 DNA: TGTGCCAGCAGCCTGGCGGTAGGGGACGACAATGAGCAGTTCTTC. Protein product: CASSLAVGDDNEQFF. The chain couples TRBV11-3 to TRBJ2-1; D tentatively fits TRBD1 or TRBD2 (5 bases each). The CDR3 runs 15 residues. In germline, CDR1 is SGHNT, CDR2 YENEEA. Trimming took 5 bases from V and 5 from J, leaving 16 bases between them. The full variable domain, rest sourced from reference TRBV11-3 and TRBJ2-1, is EAGVVQSPRYKIIEKKQPVAFWCNPISGHNTLYWYLQNLGQGPELLIRYENEEAVDDSQLPKDRFSAERLKGVDSTLKIQPAELGDSAVYLCASSLAVGDDNEQFFGPGTRLTVL.

The sample holds many counts of this clonotype. The chain recombines TRBV6-2 or TRBV6-3 with TRBJ1-1, with D possibly TRBD1 on 5 matching bases. Germline V gene sequence: CDR1 MNHEY, CDR2 SVGEGT. V gave up 0 bases and J gave up 1 base, with 12 bases separating them. This CDR3 region has 16 residues. CDR3 sequence (DNA): TGTGCCAGCAGTTACTCGCCGGGGGAGAAGAACACTGAAGCTTTCTTT. Translated: CASSYSPGEKNTEAFF.

This clonotype has a handful of counts. The V and J genes are TRBV4-3 and TRBJ2-7; 7 positions agree with TRBD2. Trimming took 0 bases from V and 3 from J; bases not matched to a gene: 11. There are 17 residues in the CDR3. Per the germline V gene, CDR1 is LGHNA and CDR2 is YSLEER. The chain's CDR3 is CASSQEGGGVGLYEQYF. CDR3 DNA: TGCGCCAGCAGCCAAGAGGGGGGAGGGGTCGGCCTCTACGAGCAGTACTTC.

This clonotype was detected ten times or more. The chain employs TRBV5-1 and TRBJ2-3, with D possibly being TRBD2 (6 bases). The V gene's germline CDR1 is SGHRS and CDR2 YFSETQ. This CDR3 region has 16 residues. The ends were cut back, 3 bases at V and 1 base at J, with 15 bases in the middle. The chain's CDR3 is CASSSLGGTRTDTQYF. CDR3 sequence (DNA): TGCGCCAGCAGCTCCCTCGGAGGGACCCGCACAGATACGCAGTATTTT.

As regards this clonotype: A much larger clonotype is one base distant, so this may be a read error. V gene TRBV11-1 combines with J gene TRBJ2-2; D not resolved. This CDR3 is built from 14 residues. CDR1 is SGHAT, CDR2 FQDESV, per germline (reference sequence). Trimming took off 1 base at V and 0 bases at J, with 3 bases between the two ends. In nucleotides, the CDR3 is TGTGCCAGCAGCTTAGGCCCGAACACCGGGGAGCTGTTTTTT. Its translation: CASSLGPNTGELFF.

This clonotype came up many times. The chain uses TRBV7-9 and TRBJ2-6; D not resolved. Germline CDR1 and CDR2: SEHNR and FQNEAQ (reference sequence). V lost 1 base to trimming and J lost 0 bases, with 10 bases between them. The CDR3 extends over 17 amino acids. The CDR3 DNA sequence: TGTGCCAGCAGCTTAGGTCCTCTTTACTCTGGGGCCAACGTCCTGACTTTC. Encoded protein: CASSLGPLYSGANVLTF.

As regards this clonotype: The CDR3 end shows no conserved phenylalanine or tryptophan, and so a read error is likely. The CDR3 bases are TGTGCCAGCAGCCCCGTAGCGGGAGCTTACGAGCAGTACTTA. This encodes CASSPVAGAYEQYL. This chain joins TRBV14 and TRBJ2-7, with 9 bases aligning to TRBD2. With 4 bases clipped from V and 4 bases from J, the junction kept 5 bases outside the gene matches. Germline loops: CDR1 SGHDN, CDR2 FVKESK. This CDR3 is 14 amino acids long.

This clonotype came up a few times. The genes are TRBV20-1 and TRBJ2-3, with D possibly matching TRBD2 (5 bases). Deletions cut 0 bases from V and 0 bases from J, with 10 bases between. The CDR3 spans 15 residues. Germline V CDR1 and CDR2: DFQATT, SNEGSKA (reference sequence). In DNA form, the CDR3 reads TGCAGTGCTAGAGATGAGGGTTTTAGCACAGATACGCAGTATTTT. It encodes CSARDEGFSTDTQYF.

Ten or more counts support this clonotype. The CDR3 sequence is CSVEEGPGYEQYF. CDR3 DNA: TGCAGCGTTGAAGAGGGGCCCGGGTACGAGCAGTACTTC. J is TRBJ2-7 and V is TRBV29-1; D may be TRBD1 (5 bases). The V gene lost 0 bases and the J gene lost 4 bases, with 10 bases spanning the gap. The CDR3 loop spans 13 amino acids. CDR1 SQVTM and CDR2 ANQGSEA come from the germline V gene.

This clonotype was seen repeatedly, ten times or more. This rearrangement joins TRBV4-1 to TRBJ2-7; D may be TRBD2 (5 bases). Germline CDR1 reads MGHRA; CDR2 reads YSYEKL. CDR3 length: 14 residues. Trimming pared 2 bases from V and 4 bases from J, leaving 12 bases between. CDR3 amino acids: CASSQNSGIYEQYF. The CDR3 DNA reads TGCGCCAGCAGCCAAAACTCCGGGATATACGAGCAGTACTTC.

The rearrangement uses TRBV11-2 and TRBJ2-3; perhaps TRBD2 as D (5 bases). The germline V and J ends were trimmed by 4 bases and 3 bases, with 14 bases remaining between them. The CDR3 extends over 15 amino acids. CDR1 SGHAT and CDR2 FQNNGV come from the germline V gene. The CDR3 DNA follows: TGTGCCAGCAGCTCAGTTAGGGAGTGGACAGATACGCAGTATTTT. It is translated as CASSSVREWTDTQYF.

The CDR3 region has the DNA TGTGCCAGCAGCTCCACAGGCCCCCCTCATAATGAAAAACTGTTTTTT. This encodes CASSSTGPPHNEKLFF. V usage is TRBV7-9 and J usage is TRBJ1-4, with D perhaps TRBD1 (5 bases). Trimming stripped 4 bases from V and 4 bases from J, with 16 bases between. In germline, CDR1 is SEHNR, CDR2 FQNEAQ (reference sequence). This CDR3 is built from 16 residues.

The rearrangement links TRBV7-8 to TRBJ1-1; D ambiguous. Germline-derived CDR1 and CDR2 are SGHVS and FQNEAQ. CDR3 size: 16 residues. V dropped 2 bases and J dropped 4 bases, with 17 bases sitting between them. The CDR3 nucleotides read TGTGCCAGCAGCTTAACTAACTTGGACGGGTTCACTGAAGCTTTCTTT. Protein: CASSLTNLDGFTEAFF.

This clonotype was seen more than once but under ten times. The rearrangement links TRBV29-1 to TRBJ2-5; D is undetermined. CDR1 is SQVTM and CDR2 is ANQGSEA in the germline V gene. There are 11 residues in the CDR3. V was shortened by 6 bases and J by 2 bases, with 7 bases between the two germline ends. The CDR3 DNA is TGCAGCGTCCCAGTGCAAGAGACCCAGTACTTC. It specifies CSVPVQETQYF.